The 8 T cell receptor beta chains given below trace back to one sample, sequenced in a study of cytomegalovirus exposure and HLA in healthy donors. The data were produced by immunoSEQ multiplex PCR, yet TCRdb's version contains in-frame clones alone and is incomplete. Of more than 90,000 clones listed, 85% to 95% are singletons. Sequencing was performed on PBMCs. The receptors here all came from a young woman in good health and CMV-seropositive.

The chain uses TRBV27 and TRBJ2-7, with a weak D call TRBD2 (6 bases). The V end was cut by 2 bases, the J end by 0 bases, with 14 bases between. The V gene's germline CDR1 is MNHEY and CDR2 SMNVEV (reference sequence). This CDR3 spans 16 amino acids. The CDR3, as DNA: TGTGCCAGCAGTTTAACACGGGACTCCGTCTCCTACGAGCAGTACTTC. Protein: CASSLTRDSVSYEQYF.

This chain connects TRBV29-1 to TRBJ2-5; D may be TRBD1 (5 bases). Germline V gene lookup returns CDR1 SQVTM and CDR2 ANQGSEA. This CDR3 has 12 residues. The germline V and J ends were trimmed by 8 bases and 5 bases, with 15 bases remaining between them. The CDR3 spells CSLGGAWETQYF. CDR3 DNA: TGCAGCCTGGGTGGGGCGTGGGAGACCCAGTACTTC.

The chain couples TRBV4-3 to TRBJ2-1; possibly TRBD2 for D (6 bases). Germline V gives CDR1 LGHNA, CDR2 YSLEER. V dropped 1 base and J dropped 6 bases, with 13 bases sitting between them. The CDR3 spans 15 residues. CDR3 protein: CASSQGSREFNEQFF. DNA of the CDR3: TGCGCCAGCAGCCAAGGTTCCCGGGAGTTCAATGAGCAGTTCTTC.

V usage is TRBV21-1 and J usage is TRBJ2-2; the table names TRBD2, a call not compared with the DNA. TRBV21-1 is a documented pseudogene. The CDR3 is 18 residues long. The CDR3 DNA follows: TGTGCCAGCAGCAAACCGGGCGGGGCTGGTCGGCGCACCGGGGAGCTGTTTTTT. Protein product: CASSKPGGAGRRTGELFF.

V and J are TRBV5-1 and TRBJ2-1, with TRBD2 matching over 11 bases. Trimming at V came to 4 bases and at J to 6 bases, leaving 6 bases not matched to a gene. The germline gives CDR1 SGHRS, CDR2 YFSETQ. This CDR3 comprises 15 residues. This chain's CDR3 is CASSHSGRGPNEQFF. The CDR3 nucleotides read TGCGCCAGCAGCCATAGCGGGAGGGGGCCCAATGAGCAGTTCTTC.

This chain links TRBV18 with TRBJ1-5, with unresolved D. The CDR3 has 18 amino acids. Germline loops: CDR1 KGHSH, CDR2 LQKENI. The ends were cut back, 3 bases at V and 0 bases at J, with 18 bases in the middle. The CDR3 DNA is TGTGCCAGCTCACCTCGGGAGGGTCCCAGATATAGCAATCAGCCCCAGCATTTT. This encodes CASSPREGPRYSNQPQHF. The entire variable domain, with the rest obtained from reference TRBV18 and TRBJ1-5, is as follows: NAGVMQNPRHLVRRRGQEARLRCSPMKGHSHVYWYRQLPEEGLKFMVYLQKENIIDESGMPKERFSAEFPKEGPSILRIQQVVRGDSAAYFCASSPREGPRYSNQPQHFGDGTRLSIL.

The V call is TRBV5-8, the J call TRBJ1-2; 7 positions agree with TRBD1. Trimming removed 5 bases from V and 0 bases from J; junction bases left unmatched: 7. In germline, CDR1 is SGHTS, CDR2 YDEGEE. This CDR3 has 15 amino acids. The CDR3 DNA is TGTGCCAGCAGTGCAGCCGGGACAGCTAACTATGGCTACACCTTC. Amino acids: CASSAAGTANYGYTF.

The chain combines TRBV11-3 with TRBJ1-1, with TRBD1 identical over 7 bases. Germline assignment: CDR1 SGHNT and CDR2 YENEEA. Germline trimming cut 4 bases from V and 2 bases from J; bases unmatched to any gene: 7. The length of the CDR3 is 15 residues. This CDR3 is CASSWTGTANTEAFF. In DNA form, the CDR3 reads TGTGCCAGCAGCTGGACCGGGACAGCTAACACTGAAGCTTTCTTT.